A selection of T cell receptor beta chains follows, all from one sample in a study of beta chain features in type 1 diabetes. The assay was immunoSEQ multiplex PCR, and TCRdb's table has in-frame clones only and misses some. This table has some 330,000 clones, around 10% appearing once. Sequenced input: naive CD4+ T cells from blood. All receptors come from a woman in her twenties or thirties in good health. Both conserved end residues are part of each CDR3. The D gene is left open where the match is weak. Rows may omit the clone size; those that give it use once, few, many or a size class.

CDR3 DNA: TGTGCCAGTACTAAGCGTCGGGGTTTC
CDR3 protein: CASTKRRGF
clone size: .
J gene: TRBJ2-6
V gene: TRBV19
D gene: .

CDR3 DNA: TGTGCCAGCAGCTTAGACTTTCCGGACGAGGGTGGTGAAAAACTGTTTTTT
CDR3 protein: CASSLDFPDEGGEKLFF
clone size: few
J gene: TRBJ1-4
V gene: TRBV7-2
D gene: .

CDR3 DNA: TGCGCCAGCGCAAGGACAGAGCAAGAGACCCAGTACTTC
CDR3 protein: CASARTEQETQYF
clone size: .
J gene: TRBJ2-5
V gene: TRBV5-1
D gene: .

CDR3 DNA: TGTGCCAGCAGCTTAGGGCTAGCGGGAGCTGAGACCCAGTACTTC
CDR3 protein: CASSLGLAGAETQYF
clone size: few
J gene: TRBJ2-5
V gene: TRBV7-2
D gene: TRBD2

CDR3 DNA: TGTGCCAGCTCACCACCTAGATCCTACGAGCAGTACTTC
CDR3 protein: CASSPPRSYEQYF
clone size: few
J gene: TRBJ2-7
V gene: TRBV18
D gene: .

CDR3 DNA: TGTGCCATCAGTGAGTCGAACAGGGTCGGCCAGCCCCAGCATTTT
CDR3 protein: CAISESNRVGQPQHF
clone size: .
J gene: TRBJ1-5
V gene: TRBV10-3
D gene: .

CDR3 DNA: TGTGCCAGCAGCTTACTCTCGCAGTCTTACAATGAGCAGTTCTTC
CDR3 protein: CASSLLSQSYNEQFF
clone size: few
J gene: TRBJ2-1
V gene: TRBV7-9
D gene: .

CDR3 DNA: TGCGCCAGCAGCCCGGTGAGGCAGAAGAGCTCCTACGAGCAGTACTTC
CDR3 protein: CASSPVRQKSSYEQYF
clone size: .
J gene: TRBJ2-7
V gene: TRBV4-1
D gene: .

CDR3 DNA: TGCAGCGCGGGACAGGGCTTGAATGAGCAGTTCTTC
CDR3 protein: CSAGQGLNEQFF
clone size: few
J gene: TRBJ2-1
V gene: TRBV29-1
D gene: TRBD1

CDR3 DNA: TGTGCCAGCAGCCAAGATGTGGGACAGATACTGTCGGAGCAGTACTTC
CDR3 protein: CASSQDVGQILSEQYF
clone size: .
J gene: TRBJ2-7
V gene: TRBV14
D gene: TRBD1

CDR3 DNA: TGCGCCAGCAGCCCTGGACTGGCCATCTACAATGAGCAGTTCTTC
CDR3 protein: CASSPGLAIYNEQFF
clone size: few
J gene: TRBJ2-1
V gene: TRBV4-3
D gene: .

CDR3 DNA: TGTGCCAGCAGCCAGCCGGGAGCGACTTTCGATGAGCAGTTCTTC
CDR3 protein: CASSQPGATFDEQFF
clone size: few
J gene: TRBJ2-1
V gene: TRBV4-2
D gene: .

CDR3 DNA: TGCAGCGTTACCACTAGGCTGAACACTGAAGCTTTCTTT
CDR3 protein: CSVTTRLNTEAFF
clone size: .
J gene: TRBJ1-1
V gene: TRBV29-1
D gene: .

CDR3 DNA: TGCGCCAGCAGCCCCCCTGAGGGAGTCTACGAGCAGTACTTC
CDR3 protein: CASSPPEGVYEQYF
clone size: .
J gene: TRBJ2-7
V gene: TRBV5-1
D gene: .

CDR3 DNA: TGCAGTGCTGCGGTCCCCAATGAGCAGTTCTTC
CDR3 protein: CSAAVPNEQFF
clone size: .
J gene: TRBJ2-1
V gene: TRBV20-1
D gene: .

CDR3 DNA: TGTGCCAGCAGCGTAGGGGAGGGCCCCCACAATGAGCAGTTCTTC
CDR3 protein: CASSVGEGPHNEQFF
clone size: few
J gene: TRBJ2-1
V gene: TRBV9
D gene: TRBD2

CDR3 DNA: TGCAGCGTTGCCCAGCTAGCGGAGAAGTACCAAGAGACCCAGTACTTC
CDR3 protein: CSVAQLAEKYQETQYF
clone size: .
J gene: TRBJ2-5
V gene: TRBV29-1
D gene: TRBD2

CDR3 DNA: TGTGCTAGTGGTTTGGAAGGAGGGCTACCCCAGCATTTT
CDR3 protein: CASGLEGGLPQHF
clone size: few
J gene: TRBJ1-5
V gene: TRBV12-5
D gene: .

CDR3 DNA: TGTGCCTGGAGTGTACAGGGGCGTACTGAAGCTTTCTTT
CDR3 protein: CAWSVQGRTEAFF
clone size: .
J gene: TRBJ1-1
V gene: TRBV30
D gene: TRBD1

CDR3 DNA: TGTGCCAGCAGTGAACAGGGGGCGCCGAACAATCAGCCCCAGCATTTT
CDR3 protein: CASSEQGAPNNQPQHF
clone size: .
J gene: TRBJ1-5
V gene: TRBV6-1
D gene: TRBD1

CDR3 DNA: TGCAGCATGGGACAGGGGGAAAGCTATGGCTACACCTTC
CDR3 protein: CSMGQGESYGYTF
clone size: .
J gene: TRBJ1-2
V gene: TRBV29-1
D gene: TRBD1

CDR3 DNA: TGTGCCAGCAGCCCACCCGGGACAGGGGGGGAGACCCAGTACTTC
CDR3 protein: CASSPPGTGGETQYF
clone size: .
J gene: TRBJ2-5
V gene: TRBV7-9
D gene: TRBD1

CDR3 DNA: TGTGCCAGCAGGCGAGGAAGCACTCCTGACTATGGCTACACCTTC
CDR3 protein: CASRRGSTPDYGYTF
clone size: .
J gene: TRBJ1-2
V gene: TRBV27
D gene: .

CDR3 DNA: TGTGCCAGCAGTGAAACAGGCTCCCTCGACACTGAAGCTTTCTTT
CDR3 protein: CASSETGSLDTEAFF
clone size: few
J gene: TRBJ1-1
V gene: TRBV25-1
D gene: .

CDR3 DNA: TGTGCCAGCAGTTTGCGGGGACAGGGAGTTACGCAGCCCCAGCATTTT
CDR3 protein: CASSLRGQGVTQPQHF
clone size: few
J gene: TRBJ1-5
V gene: TRBV28
D gene: TRBD1

CDR3 DNA: TGTGCCAGCAGCCCCCGGGGAGCGGGAGCCGAGCAGTACTTC
CDR3 protein: CASSPRGAGAEQYF
clone size: few
J gene: TRBJ2-7
V gene: TRBV7-9
D gene: TRBD2

CDR3 DNA: TGTGCCATCGCGACTAGCGGGAGATGGGCCGGGGAGCTGTTTTTT
CDR3 protein: CAIATSGRWAGELFF
clone size: few
J gene: TRBJ2-2
V gene: TRBV7-2
D gene: TRBD2

CDR3 DNA: TGTGCCAGCAGCTTAGGGACTAGCGGAAGTAAGGGCAATGAGCAGTTCTTC
CDR3 protein: CASSLGTSGSKGNEQFF
clone size: .
J gene: TRBJ2-1
V gene: TRBV7-6
D gene: TRBD2

CDR3 DNA: TGTGCCAGCAGGGCCGGACAGGGATCGGGAACGCAGTATTTT
CDR3 protein: CASRAGQGSGTQYF
clone size: .
J gene: TRBJ2-3
V gene: TRBV25-1
D gene: TRBD1

CDR3 DNA: TGCGCCAGCAGCCGAGCACAGGGCAGGGAGCAGTACTTC
CDR3 protein: CASSRAQGREQYF
clone size: .
J gene: TRBJ2-7
V gene: TRBV4-3
D gene: .

CDR3 DNA: TGTGCCAGTAGTACCCCGGGACAGTATTACACTGAAGCTTTCTTT
CDR3 protein: CASSTPGQYYTEAFF
clone size: .
J gene: TRBJ1-1
V gene: TRBV19
D gene: TRBD1

CDR3 DNA: TGTGCCAGCAGCTCCACACAGGGGGCCAAAAACATTCAGTACTTC
CDR3 protein: CASSSTQGAKNIQYF
clone size: .
J gene: TRBJ2-4
V gene: TRBV5-4
D gene: TRBD1

CDR3 DNA: TGCAGCGTCGCGTCCTGGGGGGAGGGCCAAGAGACCCAGTACTTC
CDR3 protein: CSVASWGEGQETQYF
clone size: .
J gene: TRBJ2-5
V gene: TRBV29-1
D gene: TRBD2

CDR3 DNA: TGTGCCACCAGCAGAGAGGGGCCGTGGTGGGCAGATACGCAGTATTTT
CDR3 protein: CATSREGPWWADTQYF
clone size: few
J gene: TRBJ2-3
V gene: TRBV15
D gene: .

CDR3 DNA: TGTGCCAGCTCACCACTAGCGGGCGAGCAGTTCTTC
CDR3 protein: CASSPLAGEQFF
clone size: few
J gene: TRBJ2-1
V gene: TRBV18
D gene: TRBD2

CDR3 DNA: TGTGCCAGCAGCTTGTCCAGGATGTATAGCAATCAGCCCCAGCATTTT
CDR3 protein: CASSLSRMYSNQPQHF
clone size: .
J gene: TRBJ1-5
V gene: TRBV5-6
D gene: .

CDR3 DNA: TGTGCCACCAGCAGAGTCCGGACAGGCTCCTACAATGAGCAGTTCTTC
CDR3 protein: CATSRVRTGSYNEQFF
clone size: few
J gene: TRBJ2-1
V gene: TRBV15
D gene: TRBD1

CDR3 DNA: TGTGCCAGCAGTCCCCGACAGGGTCGGGGTGTAGACGAGCAGTACTTC
CDR3 protein: CASSPRQGRGVDEQYF
clone size: .
J gene: TRBJ2-7
V gene: TRBV27
D gene: TRBD1

CDR3 DNA: TGTGCCAGCAGTTTATCCGGGACTAGCGGGAGTTACGAGCAGTACTTC
CDR3 protein: CASSLSGTSGSYEQYF
clone size: .
J gene: TRBJ2-7
V gene: TRBV28
D gene: TRBD2

CDR3 DNA: TGTGCCAGCAGCCTCGGCGGGAGGGCCACCTACAATGAGCAGTTCTTC
CDR3 protein: CASSLGGRATYNEQFF
clone size: few
J gene: TRBJ2-1
V gene: TRBV4-2
D gene: TRBD2

CDR3 DNA: TGCGCCAGCAGCTTACAGGGGGACACCGGGGAGCTGTTTTTT
CDR3 protein: CASSLQGDTGELFF
clone size: .
J gene: TRBJ2-2
V gene: TRBV5-1
D gene: TRBD1

CDR3 DNA: TGTGCCAGCAGCTCGCCAGGAGCGGGAACAGGCAATGAGCAGTTCTTC
CDR3 protein: CASSSPGAGTGNEQFF
clone size: .
J gene: TRBJ2-1
V gene: TRBV7-9
D gene: TRBD2

CDR3 DNA: TGTGCCTGGAGTGTACAACTAGCGGGTAATAATGAGCAGTTCTTC
CDR3 protein: CAWSVQLAGNNEQFF
clone size: .
J gene: TRBJ2-1
V gene: TRBV30
D gene: TRBD2

CDR3 DNA: TGTGCCAGCAGCCAACCGGTGTCGACAGGGGCGAGTGAAAAACTGTTTTTT
CDR3 protein: CASSQPVSTGASEKLFF
clone size: few
J gene: TRBJ1-4
V gene: TRBV4-2
D gene: TRBD1

CDR3 DNA: TGTGCCAGCAGCCTCGGCACCACAGGGCGTACAGATACGCAGTATTTT
CDR3 protein: CASSLGTTGRTDTQYF
clone size: few
J gene: TRBJ2-3
V gene: TRBV7-3
D gene: .

CDR3 DNA: TGTGCCAGCATTCCCTCGGACAGGGAGAACACTGAAGCTTTCTTT
CDR3 protein: CASIPSDRENTEAFF
clone size: .
J gene: TRBJ1-1
V gene: TRBV28
D gene: TRBD1

CDR3 DNA: TGTGCCAGCAGCCAAGCGGCAGTGACAGATACGCAGTATTTT
CDR3 protein: CASSQAAVTDTQYF
clone size: few
J gene: TRBJ2-3
V gene: TRBV6-6
D gene: .

CDR3 DNA: TGTGCCAGCAGCTGGGTGACAGGGAACACCGGGGAGCTGTTTTTT
CDR3 protein: CASSWVTGNTGELFF
clone size: .
J gene: TRBJ2-2
V gene: TRBV5-6
D gene: .

CDR3 DNA: TGTGCCAGCAGTGGCGGGAGCTCCTACAATGAGCAGTTCTTC
CDR3 protein: CASSGGSSYNEQFF
clone size: few
J gene: TRBJ2-1
V gene: TRBV2
D gene: TRBD2

CDR3 DNA: TGTGCCAGCAGCCAAGTCCCAGAAAACATTCAGTACTTC
CDR3 protein: CASSQVPENIQYF
clone size: few
J gene: TRBJ2-4
V gene: TRBV5-4
D gene: .

CDR3 DNA: TGTGCCTGGAGCAGCTCCTACGAGCAGTACTTC
CDR3 protein: CAWSSSYEQYF
clone size: .
J gene: TRBJ2-7
V gene: TRBV30
D gene: .

CDR3 DNA: TGTGCCTCCGGGACTAGCGGCAATAATGAGCAGTTCTTC
CDR3 protein: CASGTSGNNEQFF
clone size: .
J gene: TRBJ2-1
V gene: TRBV7-3
D gene: TRBD2

CDR3 DNA: TGTGCCAGCAGTCCCAGGGTTCATACCGGGGAGCTGTTTTTT
CDR3 protein: CASSPRVHTGELFF
clone size: .
J gene: TRBJ2-2
V gene: TRBV28
D gene: .

CDR3 DNA: TGTGCCAGCAACCTTATCCAGGTCGTGGCAGACCAAGAGACCCAGTACTTC
CDR3 protein: CASNLIQVVADQETQYF
clone size: few
J gene: TRBJ2-5
V gene: TRBV7-9
D gene: .